What follows describes a single TCR beta chain. Antigen: not known. The data derive from a study of CD8 T cells in ankylosing spondylitis. Trimming cost V 0 bases and J 6 bases; bases outside gene matches: 3. Germline lookup yields CDR1 SGHRS and CDR2 YFSETQ. This CDR3 region has 14 residues. Whole-study findings and limits: For ankylosing spondylitis blood, a TCR beta motif of about 8 highly homologous variants appeared characteristic. The authors found the disease-linked clones to be CD8+ and relatively rare in peripheral blood. Clones tied to disease were said to be significantly enriched in matched ankylosing spondylitis synovial fluid. Prior work had noted some motif variants in reactive arthritis blood and synovial fluid.

Quantitative 5'-RACE was performed with molecular barcodes, and it yielded the TCR beta libraries. TCRdb re-called the 5' RACE reads with MiXCR, one entry per CDR3 protein. The table shows 700,000 to 850,000 distinct CDR3 sequences, with 10% to 15% occurring only once. This chain connects TRBV5-1 to TRBJ2-7, with 10 bases matching TRBD1. The sequenced sample was blood, either unsorted or a sorted T cell fraction (not recorded which). The clonotype was recovered from a male donor with ankylosing spondylitis. DNA for the CDR3: TGCGCCAGCAGCTTGGATGGACAGGGGGGCGAGCAGTACTTC. Translation: CASSLDGQGGEQYF.